This T cell receptor (beta chain) was found in a study of T cell repertoires in cytomegalovirus infection. In its sample, this clonotype was seen many times. TCRdb reprocessed the reads via MiXCR and lists one record per CDR3 protein. The sample lists roughly 640,000 distinct CDR3 sequences, approximately 25% occurring once. Sequences were obtained from CD8+ T cells from PBMCs. This receptor was identified in a human donor in good health (CMV status not recorded). Some clones in this sample may be carry-over from other donors' samples.

CDR3 amino acids: CASSLSLTGELFF. The CDR3 DNA sequence: TGTGCCAGCAGCTTAAGCCTGACCGGGGAGCTGTTTTTT. The V gene is TRBV27, the J gene TRBJ2-2; D remains ambiguous. Trimming pared 6 bases from V and 5 bases from J, leaving 10 bases between. Germline V lookup: CDR1 MNHEY, CDR2 SMNVEV (reference sequence). The CDR3 is 13 amino acids.